This TCR beta chain was captured in a study of blood T cell repertoires in COVID-19. Assay used: immunoSEQ multiplex PCR; TCRdb lists only in-frame clones, some missing. This sample has approximately 62,000 clones; about four fifths occur once, and the top ten carry 5.5% to 7%. CDR3 size: 18 residues. V was pared by 4 bases and J by 9 bases, with 16 bases of the junction left unmatched. The germline CDR1 and CDR2 sequences are SEHNR and FQNEAQ (reference sequence). Material: peripheral blood. The V and J genes are TRBV7-9 and TRBJ2-1; 12 bases align to TRBD2. This TCR came from a woman aged 50 to 60 with active or convalescent COVID-19. The CDR3 loop is CASSSWGGGLAGRGEQFF. The DNA of the CDR3 is TGTGCCAGCAGCTCTTGGGGGGGCGGACTAGCGGGAAGGGGTGAGCAGTTCTTC.